Listed below are T cell receptor beta chains from one sample, sequenced in a study of T cell changes during pregnancy in multiple sclerosis. Method: immunoSEQ multiplex PCR; TCRdb's copy keeps in-frame clones and lacks some. Among 30,000 to 40,000 clones listed, roughly nine tenths were seen once. The sequences come from CD4+ T cells from peripheral blood mononuclear cells, collected after pregnancy. The receptors here all came from a female donor in good health, enrolled as a control in a pregnancy study. The CDR3 runs from the conserved cysteine through the conserved F or W. A D gene is named only where the DNA matches it firmly. The size of a clone is reported for some rows only, either as once, few or many, or as a class for expanded clones.

d_call	v_call	clone_size	j_call	cdr3_aa	cdr3_nt
TRBD1	TRBV27	-	TRBJ1-6	CASSWETGSGGALHF	TGTGCCAGCAGTTGGGAGACAGGGAGTGGGGGCGCCCTCCACTTT
TRBD1	TRBV6-1	-	TRBJ1-5	CASGTGMWPQHF	TGTGCCAGCGGGACAGGGATGTGGCCCCAGCATTTT
TRBD1	TRBV6-6	-	TRBJ2-7	CASRPRQGGEQYF	TGTGCCAGCAGACCGAGACAGGGCGGGGAGCAGTACTTC
TRBD1	TRBV5-4	-	TRBJ1-5	CASSLAPPNRDRVSNQPQHF	TGTGCCAGCAGCTTGGCCCCGCCGAACCGGGACAGGGTGAGCAATCAGCCCCAGCATTTT
-	TRBV19	-	TRBJ1-1	CASSILGALNTEAFF	TGTGCCAGTAGTATACTAGGGGCCCTGAACACTGAAGCTTTCTTT
-	TRBV19	-	TRBJ2-1	CASSIGQGGYNEQFF	TGTGCCAGTAGTATAGGGCAGGGAGGATACAATGAGCAGTTCTTC
TRBD2	TRBV5-4	-	TRBJ2-7	CASSPGLAGALSYEQYF	TGTGCCAGCAGCCCTGGACTAGCGGGGGCCCTCTCCTACGAGCAGTACTTC
TRBD1	TRBV5-1	once	TRBJ1-1	CASSPTGVNTEAFF	TGCGCCAGCAGCCCGACAGGGGTGAACACTGAAGCTTTCTTT
-	TRBV21-1	-	TRBJ2-7	CATRPISYEQYF	TGTGCCACTAGACCCATCTCCTACGAGCAGTACTTC
TRBD2	TRBV10-2	-	TRBJ2-3	CASSESASGWGASTDTQYF	TGCGCCAGCAGTGAGTCGGCTAGCGGGTGGGGGGCGAGCACAGATACGCAGTATTTT
-	TRBV4-3	-	TRBJ2-2	CASSQVGGTGELFF	TGCGCCAGCAGCCAAGTGGGCGGGACCGGGGAGCTGTTTTTT
-	TRBV13	-	TRBJ2-7	CASSLGLRSSYEQYF	TGTGCCAGCAGCTTAGGACTGAGGAGCTCCTACGAGCAGTACTTC
TRBD2	TRBV19	-	TRBJ2-3	CASSKGLAGGRDTQYF	TGTGCCAGTAGTAAAGGACTAGCGGGGGGGCGAGATACGCAGTATTTT
TRBD2	TRBV5-4	-	TRBJ2-1	CASSRSGSETYRWGVEQFF	TGTGCCAGCAGCAGGAGCGGGAGTGAAACTTACCGTTGGGGCGTTGAGCAGTTCTTC
TRBD2	TRBV7-8	-	TRBJ2-5	CASSSTGLAGGAWETQYF	TGTGCCAGCAGCTCCACTGGGCTAGCGGGAGGAGCATGGGAGACCCAGTACTTC
-	TRBV18	-	TRBJ2-3	CASSPSPAADTQYF	TGTGCCAGCTCACCCTCCCCCGCGGCAGATACGCAGTATTTT
-	TRBV7-3	-	TRBJ1-6	CASSLSGGNSSPLHF	TGTGCCAGCAGCTTATCGGGGGGTAATAGTTCACCCCTCCACTTT
-	TRBV6-1	-	TRBJ1-6	CASSEAHENSPLHF	TGTGCCAGCAGTGAGGCACACGAAAATTCACCCCTCCACTTT
-	TRBV9	once	TRBJ2-7	CASSPPGRLEQYF	TGTGCCAGCAGCCCCCCGGGGAGGCTCGAGCAGTACTTC
TRBD2	TRBV7-7	-	TRBJ2-2	CASSWGLAGVANTGELFF	TGTGCCAGCAGCTGGGGACTAGCGGGGGTTGCGAACACCGGGGAGCTGTTTTTT
-	TRBV14	-	TRBJ2-2	CASSHRGNTGELFF	TGTGCCAGCAGCCACAGGGGGAACACCGGGGAGCTGTTTTTT
-	TRBV28	-	TRBJ1-2	CASSPSGPAYGYTF	TGTGCCAGCAGCCCATCAGGGCCAGCCTATGGCTACACCTTC
-	TRBV11-2	-	TRBJ1-2	CASRRVTNYGYTF	TGTGCCAGCAGGAGAGTAACTAACTATGGCTACACCTTC
-	TRBV9	-	TRBJ2-5	CASSVALEDSQETQYF	TGTGCCAGCAGCGTAGCTCTAGAGGACAGCCAAGAGACCCAGTACTTC
TRBD1	TRBV5-4	once	TRBJ2-5	CASSLGRTGGIETQYF	TGTGCCAGCAGCTTGGGGAGGACAGGGGGCATAGAGACCCAGTACTTC
TRBD1	TRBV13	-	TRBJ1-6	CASSLGVAGGGSPLHF	TGTGCCAGCAGCTTAGGAGTAGCAGGGGGTGGTTCACCCCTCCACTTT
-	TRBV7-6	-	TRBJ1-2	CASSSTGYYGYTF	TGTGCCAGCAGTTCAACAGGTTACTATGGCTACACCTTC
-	TRBV9	few	TRBJ2-5	CASSASTRGETQYF	TGTGCCAGCAGCGCTTCTACTAGGGGGGAGACCCAGTACTTC
-	TRBV7-2	-	TRBJ2-3	CASSRGLLTDTQYF	TGTGCCAGCAGCCGCGGACTGTTAACAGATACGCAGTATTTT